Listed below are T cell receptor beta chains from one sample, sequenced in a study of cytomegalovirus exposure and HLA in healthy donors. Generated by immunoSEQ multiplex PCR, the TCRdb table keeps only in-frame clones and is missing some. The repertoire holds about 180,000 clones, with 70% to 85% as singletons. The sequencing input was PBMCs. These receptors were taken from a man in his late teens or twenties in good health and CMV-seronegative. Each CDR3 is given with its conserved first and last residue. The D gene is left open where the match is weak. A clone size is listed for some rows: how often the clone was seen (once, few, many), or a class if it is expanded.

V: TRBV19
J: TRBJ1-4
D: NA
size: few
CDR3: CASSTTGRATNEKLFF
DNA: TGTGCCAGTAGTACCACAGGACGGGCAACTAATGAAAAACTGTTTTTT

V: TRBV19
J: TRBJ1-5
D: TRBD1
size: NA
CDR3: CASSMGQGLYSNQPQHF
DNA: TGTGCCAGTAGTATGGGACAGGGCCTTTATAGCAATCAGCCCCAGCATTTT

V: TRBV4-2
J: TRBJ1-2
D: NA
size: NA
CDR3: CASSHPPGNKGYTF
DNA: TGTGCCAGCAGCCACCCCCCGGGAAATAAGGGCTACACCTTC

V: TRBV28
J: TRBJ2-1
D: NA
size: NA
CDR3: CASSSVGVPYNEQFF
DNA: TGTGCCAGCAGTTCAGTAGGGGTGCCGTACAATGAGCAGTTCTTC

V: TRBV7-9
J: TRBJ1-2
D: TRBD1
size: NA
CDR3: CASSAIGQVNNYGYTF
DNA: TGTGCCAGCAGCGCCATTGGACAGGTGAATAACTATGGCTACACCTTC

V: TRBV6-5
J: TRBJ2-3
D: NA
size: NA
CDR3: CASSQPHRTQYF
DNA: TGTGCCAGCAGTCAGCCCCACAGGACGCAGTATTTT

V: TRBV27
J: TRBJ1-2
D: NA
size: NA
CDR3: CASWGGERSYTF
DNA: TGTGCCAGCTGGGGAGGGGAAAGGAGCTACACCTTC

V: TRBV7-2
J: TRBJ2-7
D: NA
size: once
CDR3: CASMTQGNEQYF
DNA: TGTGCCAGCATGACACAGGGTAACGAGCAGTACTTC

V: TRBV30
J: TRBJ1-2
D: TRBD1
size: NA
CDR3: CAWSGQGAHPYYGYTF
DNA: TGTGCCTGGAGTGGACAGGGGGCCCATCCTTACTATGGCTACACCTTC

V: TRBV5-4
J: TRBJ2-1
D: TRBD2
size: few
CDR3: CASSSNGRPYNEQFF
DNA: TGTGCCAGCAGCTCGAACGGGAGGCCCTACAATGAGCAGTTCTTC

V: TRBV4-3
J: TRBJ2-7
D: NA
size: NA
CDR3: CASSQDTDVYEQYF
DNA: TGCGCCAGCAGCCAAGATACAGACGTCTACGAGCAGTACTTC

V: TRBV5-1
J: TRBJ1-5
D: NA
size: NA
CDR3: CASSLVGGNQPQHF
DNA: TGCGCCAGCAGCTTGGTCGGGGGGAATCAGCCCCAGCATTTT

V: TRBV7-8
J: TRBJ2-7
D: TRBD1
size: NA
CDR3: CASSFKDRDYEQYF
DNA: TGTGCCAGCAGCTTCAAGGACAGGGACTACGAGCAGTACTTC

V: TRBV4-3
J: TRBJ1-3
D: NA
size: NA
CDR3: CASSQSTGTSSSGNTIYF
DNA: TGCGCCAGCAGCCAATCCACCGGGACATCGAGCTCTGGAAACACCATATATTTT

V: TRBV19
J: TRBJ1-3
D: NA
size: NA
CDR3: CASSTRYSGNTIYF
DNA: TGTGCCAGTAGCACCAGGTACTCTGGAAACACCATATATTTT

V: TRBV4-2
J: TRBJ2-7
D: TRBD1
size: once
CDR3: CASSPRANRDRGAYEQYF
DNA: TGTGCCAGCAGCCCCAGGGCGAACCGGGACAGGGGGGCCTACGAGCAGTACTTC

V: TRBV5-1
J: TRBJ1-1
D: TRBD1
size: NA
CDR3: CASRSTGGTEAFF
DNA: TGCGCCAGCAGATCAACAGGGGGCACTGAAGCTTTCTTT

V: TRBV11-2
J: TRBJ2-3
D: TRBD2
size: NA
CDR3: CASSLDSGSGTDTQYF
DNA: TGTGCCAGCAGCTTAGATAGCGGGAGTGGTACAGATACGCAGTATTTT

V: TRBV4-3
J: TRBJ2-7
D: TRBD1
size: NA
CDR3: CASSEWTGGSYEQYF
DNA: TGCGCCAGCAGCGAATGGACAGGAGGCTCCTACGAGCAGTACTTC

V: TRBV6-4
J: TRBJ2-5
D: TRBD2
size: NA
CDR3: CASSVQAGGQETQYF
DNA: TGTGCCAGCAGTGTACAAGCGGGGGGACAAGAGACCCAGTACTTC

V: TRBV15
J: TRBJ1-1
D: NA
size: NA
CDR3: CATSRVLNTEAFF
DNA: TGTGCCACCAGCAGAGTATTAAACACTGAAGCTTTCTTT

V: TRBV29-1
J: TRBJ2-3
D: TRBD2
size: NA
CDR3: CSVEDRRGGGTDTQYF
DNA: TGCAGCGTTGAAGATCGGCGGGGGGGCGGCACAGATACGCAGTATTTT

V: TRBV29-1
J: TRBJ2-7
D: NA
size: NA
CDR3: CSVAGGLQSGEQYF
DNA: TGCAGCGTTGCCGGGGGTCTTCAATCCGGAGAGCAGTACTTC

V: TRBV5-1
J: TRBJ2-5
D: NA
size: NA
CDR3: CASSLVLRGKGGETQYF
DNA: TGCGCCAGCAGCTTGGTGTTGCGGGGGAAGGGGGGAGAGACCCAGTACTTC

V: TRBV2
J: TRBJ1-2
D: NA
size: NA
CDR3: CASSVWTTNYGYTF
DNA: TGTGCCAGCAGTGTTTGGACAACTAACTATGGCTACACCTTC

V: TRBV19
J: TRBJ2-3
D: NA
size: NA
CDR3: CASSPAVRTDTQYF
DNA: TGTGCCAGTAGCCCAGCGGTTCGCACAGATACGCAGTATTTT

V: TRBV5-1
J: TRBJ1-2
D: NA
size: once
CDR3: CASSLLVGRNYGYTF
DNA: TGCGCCAGCAGCTTGTTGGTAGGGAGGAACTATGGCTACACCTTC

V: TRBV29-1
J: TRBJ1-2
D: NA
size: NA
CDR3: CSVERAVAGNYGYTF
DNA: TGCAGCGTTGAGAGGGCTGTAGCCGGTAACTATGGCTACACCTTC

V: TRBV7-2
J: TRBJ2-3
D: NA
size: NA
CDR3: CASSFLSGVYGDTQYF
DNA: TGTGCCAGCAGCTTTTTATCCGGGGTATACGGTGATACGCAGTATTTT

V: TRBV7-8
J: TRBJ2-5
D: NA
size: NA
CDR3: CASSLVRETQYF
DNA: TGTGCCAGCAGCTTAGTTCGGGAGACCCAGTACTTC

V: TRBV21-1
J: TRBJ1-3
D: NA
size: once
CDR3: CASSMGHGNTIYF
DNA: TGTGCCAGCAGCATGGGGCATGGAAACACCATATATTTT

V: TRBV6-5
J: TRBJ2-7
D: NA
size: NA
CDR3: CASSYSHRSYSYEQYF
DNA: TGTGCCAGCAGTTACTCGCACAGATCCTACTCCTACGAGCAGTACTTC

V: TRBV7-9
J: TRBJ2-7
D: NA
size: NA
CDR3: CASSPISGYEQYF
DNA: TGTGCCAGCAGCCCAATCAGCGGGTACGAGCAGTACTTC

V: TRBV12-5
J: TRBJ2-7
D: NA
size: NA
CDR3: CASVGASYEQYF
DNA: TGTGCTAGTGTGGGAGCCTCCTACGAGCAGTACTTC

V: TRBV7-2
J: TRBJ2-1
D: NA
size: few
CDR3: CASSKSGTKHNEQFF
DNA: TGTGCCAGCAGCAAATCCGGGACAAAACACAATGAGCAGTTCTTC

V: TRBV15
J: TRBJ2-1
D: TRBD2
size: few
CDR3: CATSSLTSGYNEQFF
DNA: TGTGCCACCAGCAGCTTGACTAGCGGCTACAATGAGCAGTTCTTC

V: TRBV9
J: TRBJ2-7
D: TRBD1
size: NA
CDR3: CASSVEWDRRYEQYF
DNA: TGTGCCAGCAGCGTAGAGTGGGACAGACGCTACGAGCAGTACTTC

V: TRBV2
J: TRBJ2-5
D: NA
size: NA
CDR3: CASSDWEAETQYF
DNA: TGTGCCAGCAGTGATTGGGAGGCGGAGACCCAGTACTTC

V: TRBV5-1
J: TRBJ1-2
D: TRBD1
size: NA
CDR3: CASSRGTDYGYTF
DNA: TGCGCCAGCAGCAGGGGGACAGACTATGGCTACACCTTC

V: TRBV11-2
J: TRBJ2-4
D: TRBD1
size: NA
CDR3: CASSLVAGQGNIQYF
DNA: TGTGCCAGCAGCTTAGTAGCCGGACAGGGAAACATTCAGTACTTC